Below, 23 T cell receptor beta chains from the same sample are listed, as sequenced in a study of OX40 agonist ivuxolimab in advanced cancers. The protocol was immunoSEQ multiplex PCR, while the TCRdb copy is restricted to in-frame clones and leaves out a portion. This sample carries about 79,000 clones, about 92% of them seen once, and the ten largest clones take approximately 0.5%. The sample here was CD4+ or CD8+ T cells sorted from blood, taken in a trial of the OX40 agonist ivuxolimab. The receptors were gathered from an adult with an advanced solid tumor such as melanoma, head and neck, liver or kidney cancer.

The V call is TRBV5-1, the J call TRBJ2-5; 10 bases are a match to TRBD1. The germline CDR1 and CDR2 sequences are SGHRS and YFSETQ. This CDR3 has 14 residues. The trim removed 2 bases at V and 5 bases at J, leaving 3 bases unmatched. CDR3 amino acids: CASSLGTGAETQYF. DNA of the CDR3: TGCGCCAGCAGCTTAGGGACAGGGGCGGAGACCCAGTACTTC.

This clone was seen only a few times. This chain links TRBV7-9 with TRBJ2-1; no definite D call. Trimming removed 8 bases from V and 3 bases from J, with 5 bases in between. Per the germline V gene, CDR1 is SEHNR and CDR2 is FQNEAQ (reference sequence). The CDR3 totals 11 residues. CDR3 DNA sequence: TGTGCCAGCGGGGTCTACAATGAGCAGTTCTTC. Protein product: CASGVYNEQFF.

This chain joins TRBV18 and TRBJ1-2; D is unclear. Per the germline V gene, CDR1 is KGHSH and CDR2 is LQKENI. Trimming pared 4 bases from V and 3 bases from J, leaving 9 bases between. The CDR3 consists of 13 residues. The CDR3 reads CASSREEHYGYTF. The DNA of the CDR3 is TGTGCCAGCTCACGGGAGGAACACTATGGCTACACCTTC.

V is TRBV19 and J is TRBJ2-3, with D tentatively TRBD1 (6 bases). Germline values: CDR1 LNHDA, CDR2 SQIVND (reference sequence). The V gene lost 5 bases and the J gene lost 6 bases, with 18 bases spanning the gap. This CDR3 is 15 amino acids long. This chain's CDR3 is CASSPRDTQPDTQYF. The CDR3 DNA reads TGTGCCAGTAGTCCCCGGGACACCCAGCCGGATACGCAGTATTTT.

This chain connects TRBV9 to TRBJ2-3; 13 bases are shared with TRBD2. Trimming at V came to 4 bases and at J to 0 bases, leaving 17 bases not matched to a gene. Per germline, CDR1 SGDLS and CDR2 YYNGEE. The CDR3 spans 21 residues. CDR3 in DNA: TGTGCCAGCAGCCCTGAAAAACTAGCGGGAGGGAGTAACGTTAGCACAGATACGCAGTATTTT. It translates to CASSPEKLAGGSNVSTDTQYF.

The chain recombines TRBV29-1 with TRBJ2-1, with D possibly TRBD1 on 5 matching bases. This CDR3 has 13 residues. CDR1 is SQVTM, CDR2 ANQGSEA, per germline. Trimming took off 4 bases at V and 3 bases at J, with 10 bases between the two ends. For the CDR3, the DNA is TGCAGCGTTGTAGCCCAGGGCTACAATGAGCAGTTCTTC. This codes for CSVVAQGYNEQFF.

V and J are TRBV6-6 and TRBJ2-7; D remains unclear. The V gene lost 5 bases and the J gene lost 3 bases, with 5 bases spanning the gap. The length of the CDR3 is 11 residues. Germline assignment: CDR1 MNHNY and CDR2 SVGAGI (reference sequence). Here the CDR3 DNA reads TGTGCCAGCAGTGCTATCTACGAGCAGTACTTC. This encodes CASSAIYEQYF.

The CDR3 bases are TGTGCCAGCAGCTTAGTGAGCGGGACCTCCTACGAGCAGTACTTC. This encodes CASSLVSGTSYEQYF. This chain connects TRBV7-2 to TRBJ2-7, with TRBD2 identical over 7 bases. The trim removed 1 base at V and 0 bases at J, leaving 3 bases unmatched. This CDR3 contains 15 residues. Per the germline V gene, CDR1 is SGHTA and CDR2 is FQGNSA.

The rearrangement uses TRBV19 and TRBJ1-2; D not resolved. The germline CDR1 and CDR2 sequences are LNHDA and SQIVND (reference sequence). Trimming stripped 4 bases from V and 7 bases from J, with 16 bases between. The CDR3 is 14 residues long. The CDR3 sequence: CASSREGSGFGYTF. In nucleotides, the CDR3 is TGTGCCAGTAGTAGGGAAGGCTCCGGATTTGGCTACACCTTC.

The gene calls are TRBV19 and TRBJ1-1, with D unclear. The CDR3 is made up of 15 amino acids. Trimming pared 5 bases from V and 0 bases from J, leaving 13 bases between. From germline, CDR1 is LNHDA and CDR2 SQIVND (reference sequence). CDR3 sequence reads: CASSAHTGVNTEAFF. The CDR3 DNA follows: TGTGCCAGTAGTGCGCATACTGGGGTGAACACTGAAGCTTTCTTT.

A few counts support this clone. The chain recombines TRBV6-1 with TRBJ2-7, with 8 bases lining up with TRBD2. The CDR3 consists of 13 residues. Per germline, CDR1 MNHNS and CDR2 SASEGT. V lost 6 bases to trimming and J lost 3 bases; unmatched junction nucleotides: 4. In DNA form, the CDR3 reads TGTGCCAGCAGCGGGGGGGGGCTCTACGAGCAGTACTTC. Encoded protein: CASSGGGLYEQYF.

This clone came up once. The chain is built from TRBV18 and TRBJ2-7, with D unresolved. The CDR3 runs 12 residues. From germline, CDR1 is KGHSH and CDR2 LQKENI. The ends were cut back, 1 base at V and 6 bases at J, with 7 bases in the middle. The CDR3 DNA is TGTGCCAGCTCACCACTAGGACGCGAGCAGTACTTC. The encoded protein is CASSPLGREQYF.

This clone was recorded only once. The rearrangement links TRBV5-1 to TRBJ2-2; 7 positions agree with TRBD2. The germline CDR1 and CDR2 sequences are SGHRS and YFSETQ. This CDR3 is built from 16 residues. The V and J ends lost 5 bases and 2 bases, in that order; junction bases with no gene match: 9. The CDR3 coding sequence is TGCGCCAGCAGGGGTAGCGGGCGTCTTAACACCGGGGAGCTGTTTTTT. It specifies CASRGSGRLNTGELFF.

The chain has TRBV29-1 and TRBJ2-2, with 9 bases aligning to TRBD1. The junction had 3 bases not matched to a gene; V was cut back by 6 bases and J by 1 base. Germline-derived CDR1 and CDR2 are SQVTM and ANQGSEA. CDR3 length: 14 amino acids. Here the CDR3 DNA reads TGCAGCGTGCCGGGACAGGGGAACACCGGGGAGCTGTTTTTT. The encoded protein is CSVPGQGNTGELFF.

The chain uses TRBV1 and TRBJ2-1. TRBV1 is marked as a pseudogene. The CDR3 is made up of 12 amino acids. CDR3 protein: CTSSQGSEGQFF. CDR3 coding DNA: TGCACCAGCAGCCAAGGGTCAGAAGGGCAGTTCTTC.

The chain joins TRBV5-4 to TRBJ2-7, with 7 positions matching TRBD2. The CDR3 is 15 residues long. The V segment lost 4 bases and the J segment 5 bases; nucleotides outside the gene matches: 12. Looked up from germline, CDR1 is SGHNT and CDR2 is YYREEE (reference sequence). DNA for the CDR3: TGTGCCAGCAGCCGCGCTAAGACTAGCTTAGACGAGCAGTACTTC. Translated, it gives CASSRAKTSLDEQYF.

The chain couples TRBV5-1 to TRBJ1-4; D remains ambiguous. Germline V gene lookup returns CDR1 SGHRS and CDR2 YFSETQ. The CDR3 sequence is 15 residues long. V was shortened by 1 base and J by 0 bases, with 7 bases between the two germline ends. CDR3 loop: CASSLYAATNEKLFF. CDR3 in DNA: TGCGCCAGCAGCTTGTATGCTGCAACTAATGAAAAACTGTTTTTT. The variable domain in full, completed from reference TRBV5-1 and TRBJ1-4, reads KAGVTQTPRYLIKTRGQQVTLSCSPISGHRSVSWYQQTPGQGLQFLFEYFSETQRNKGNFPGRFSGRQFSNSRSEMNVSTLELGDSALYLCASSLYAATNEKLFFGSGTQLSVL.

This chain uses TRBV30 with TRBJ1-5; unclear D gene. Looked up from germline, CDR1 is GTSNPN and CDR2 is SVGIG (reference sequence). The CDR3 sequence is 14 residues long. Between the trimmed V and J ends, which lost 1 base and 2 bases, there was a span of 9 bases. CDR3 sequence reads: CAWSAAGGNQPQHF. CDR3 nucleotide sequence: TGTGCCTGGAGTGCAGCGGGTGGCAATCAGCCCCAGCATTTT.

V is TRBV12-2 and J is TRBJ2-3. TRBV12-2 is an annotated pseudogene. The CDR3 runs to 14 residues. The CDR3 sequence: CASRLPESPDTQYF. CDR3 nucleotide sequence: TGTGCAAGTCGCTTACCGGAATCTCCAGATACGCAGTATTTT.

This sequence joins TRBV4-2 and TRBJ2-3; 9 nucleotides align to TRBD2. Germline CDR1 LGHNA, CDR2 YNFKEQ. The trim removed 0 bases at V and 2 bases at J, leaving 6 bases unmatched. The length of the CDR3 is 17 residues. In DNA form, the CDR3 reads TGTGCCAGCAGCCAAGATCCATTAGCGGGGGTCACAGATACGCAGTATTTT. It translates to CASSQDPLAGVTDTQYF.

The V call is TRBV4-3, the J call TRBJ2-3; 14 nucleotides agree with TRBD2. This CDR3 is 17 amino acids long. J gave up 5 bases and V 0 bases, and 4 bases lay outside the gene matches. The germline V gene has CDR1 LGHNA and CDR2 YSLEER. The chain's CDR3 is CASSQEATSGGGDTQYF. Here the CDR3 DNA reads TGCGCCAGCAGCCAAGAGGCGACTAGCGGGGGGGGAGATACGCAGTATTTT.

The rearrangement links TRBV5-4 to TRBJ2-5; D may be TRBD2 (6 bases). There are 16 residues in the CDR3. Trimming cost V 3 bases and J 4 bases, with 19 bases left between them. Germline V gene data show CDR1 as SGHNT and CDR2 as YYREEE (reference sequence). The CDR3 region is CASSSPLSGAGETQYF. CDR3 nucleotides: TGTGCCAGCAGCTCACCTTTGTCGGGAGCAGGAGAGACCCAGTACTTC. The variable domain in full, completed from reference TRBV5-4 and TRBJ2-5, reads ETGVTQSPTHLIKTRGQQVTLRCSSQSGHNTVSWYQQALGQGPQFIFQYYREEENGRGNFPPRFSGLQFPNYSSELNVNALELDDSALYLCASSSPLSGAGETQYFGPGTRLLVL.

This chain's CDR3 is CASSTRGSRNEQFF. Written as DNA, the CDR3 is TGTGCCAGCAGCACTAGGGGGTCCCGAAATGAGCAGTTCTTC. The rearrangement links TRBV9 to TRBJ2-1; possibly TRBD1 for D (6 bases). CDR1 and CDR2 (germline): SGDLS, YYNGEE. The V and J ends lost 4 bases and 7 bases respectively, with 15 bases between them. The CDR3 extends over 14 amino acids.